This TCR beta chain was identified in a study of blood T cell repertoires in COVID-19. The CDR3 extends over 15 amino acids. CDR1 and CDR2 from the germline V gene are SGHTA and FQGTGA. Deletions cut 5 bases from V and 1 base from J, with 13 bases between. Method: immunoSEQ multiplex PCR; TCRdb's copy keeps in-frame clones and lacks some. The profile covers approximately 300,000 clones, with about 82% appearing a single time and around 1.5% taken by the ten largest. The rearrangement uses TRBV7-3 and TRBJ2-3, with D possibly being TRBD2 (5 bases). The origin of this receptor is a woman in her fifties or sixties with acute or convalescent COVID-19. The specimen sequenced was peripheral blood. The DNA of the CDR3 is TGTGCCAGCAGCCCCGGACGGACTGGCACAGATACGCAGTATTTT. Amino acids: CASSPGRTGTDTQYF.